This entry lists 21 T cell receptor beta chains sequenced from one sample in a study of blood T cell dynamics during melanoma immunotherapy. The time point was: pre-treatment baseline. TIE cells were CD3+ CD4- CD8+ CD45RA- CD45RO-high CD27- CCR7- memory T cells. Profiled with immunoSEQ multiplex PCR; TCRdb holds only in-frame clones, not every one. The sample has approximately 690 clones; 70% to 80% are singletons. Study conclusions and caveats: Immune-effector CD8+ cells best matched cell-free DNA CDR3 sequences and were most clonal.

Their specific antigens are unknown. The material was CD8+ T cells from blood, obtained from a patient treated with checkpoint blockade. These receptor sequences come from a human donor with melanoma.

Here the CDR3 reads CASSEWGLVSDEQFF. Written as DNA, the CDR3 is TGTGCCAGCAGTGAATGGGGCCTAGTTAGCGATGAGCAGTTCTTC. The chain couples TRBV6-1 to TRBJ2-1, with D perhaps given as TRBD1 or TRBD2 (5 bases each). In germline, CDR1 is MNHNS, CDR2 SASEGT. This CDR3 region has 15 residues. The V end was cut by 2 bases, the J end by 8 bases, with 16 bases between.

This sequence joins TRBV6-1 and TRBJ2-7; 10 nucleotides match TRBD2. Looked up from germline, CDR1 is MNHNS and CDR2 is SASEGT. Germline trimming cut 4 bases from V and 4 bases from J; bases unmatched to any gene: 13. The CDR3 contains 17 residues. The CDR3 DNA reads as TGTGCCAGCAGTGCCCCCACTAGCGGGACCTTCCTATACGAGCAGTACTTC. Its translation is CASSAPTSGTFLYEQYF.

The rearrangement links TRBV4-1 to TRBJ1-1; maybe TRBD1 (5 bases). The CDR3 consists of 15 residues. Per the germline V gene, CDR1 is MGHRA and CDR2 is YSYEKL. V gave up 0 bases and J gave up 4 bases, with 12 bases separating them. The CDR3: CASSQDARGSTEAFF. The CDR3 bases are TGCGCCAGCAGCCAAGACGCTAGGGGTAGCACTGAAGCTTTCTTT.

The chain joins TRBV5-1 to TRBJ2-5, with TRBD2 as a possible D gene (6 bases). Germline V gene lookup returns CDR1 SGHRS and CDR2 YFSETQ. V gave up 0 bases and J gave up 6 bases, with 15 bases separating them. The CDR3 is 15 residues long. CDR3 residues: CASSLGEIGGQTQYF. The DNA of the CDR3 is TGCGCCAGCAGCTTGGGGGAGATTGGAGGGCAGACCCAGTACTTC.

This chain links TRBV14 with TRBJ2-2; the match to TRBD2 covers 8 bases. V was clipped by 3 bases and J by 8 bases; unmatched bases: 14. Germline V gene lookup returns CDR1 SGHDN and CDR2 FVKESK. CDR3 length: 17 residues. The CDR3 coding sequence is TGTGCCAGCAGCCAGAGGGAAGCGGGAGCAGTCATAGGGGAGCTGTTTTTT. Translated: CASSQREAGAVIGELFF.

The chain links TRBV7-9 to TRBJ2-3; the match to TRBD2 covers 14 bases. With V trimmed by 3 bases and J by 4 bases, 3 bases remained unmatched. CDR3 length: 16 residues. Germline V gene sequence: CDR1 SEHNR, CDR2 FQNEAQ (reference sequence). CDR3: CASSFPGLAGADTQYF. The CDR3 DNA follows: TGTGCCAGCAGCTTCCCGGGACTAGCGGGAGCAGATACGCAGTATTTT.

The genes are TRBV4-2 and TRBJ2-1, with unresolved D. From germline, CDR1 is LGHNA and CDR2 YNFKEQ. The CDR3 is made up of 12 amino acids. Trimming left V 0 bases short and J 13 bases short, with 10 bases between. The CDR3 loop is CASSQDMGFQFF. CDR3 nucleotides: TGTGCCAGCAGCCAAGATATGGGCTTCCAGTTCTTC.

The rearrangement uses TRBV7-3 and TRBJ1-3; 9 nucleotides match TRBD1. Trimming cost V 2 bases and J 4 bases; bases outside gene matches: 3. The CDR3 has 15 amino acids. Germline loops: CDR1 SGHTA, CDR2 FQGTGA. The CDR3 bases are TGTGCCAGCAGCTTAGGTGGGACAGGGGGAAACACCATATATTTT. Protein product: CASSLGGTGGNTIYF.

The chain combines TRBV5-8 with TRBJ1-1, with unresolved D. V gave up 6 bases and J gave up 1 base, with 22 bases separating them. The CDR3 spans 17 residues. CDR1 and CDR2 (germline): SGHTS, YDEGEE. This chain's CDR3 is CASTDGGSVSQNTEAFF. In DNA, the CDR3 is TGTGCCAGCACCGACGGAGGTAGCGTATCCCAGAACACTGAAGCTTTCTTT.

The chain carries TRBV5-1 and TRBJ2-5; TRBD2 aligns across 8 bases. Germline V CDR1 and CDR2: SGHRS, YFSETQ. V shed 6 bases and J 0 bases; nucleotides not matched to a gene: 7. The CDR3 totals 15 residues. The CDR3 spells CASTPSGGYQETQYF. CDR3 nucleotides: TGCGCCAGCACCCCGTCGGGGGGGTACCAAGAGACCCAGTACTTC.

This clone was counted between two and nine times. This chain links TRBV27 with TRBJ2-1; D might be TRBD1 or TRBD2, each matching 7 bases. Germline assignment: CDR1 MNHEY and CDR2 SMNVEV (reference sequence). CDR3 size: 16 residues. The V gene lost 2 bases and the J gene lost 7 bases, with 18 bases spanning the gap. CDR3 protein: CASSLPLGGGGNEQFF. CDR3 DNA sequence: TGTGCCAGCAGTTTACCCCTGGGAGGGGGCGGGAATGAGCAGTTCTTC.

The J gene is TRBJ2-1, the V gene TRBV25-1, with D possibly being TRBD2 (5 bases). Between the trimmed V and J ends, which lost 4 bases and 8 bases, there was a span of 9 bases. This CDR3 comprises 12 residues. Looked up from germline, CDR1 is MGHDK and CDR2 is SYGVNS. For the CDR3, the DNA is TGTGCCAGCAGTGTAGCGACGGATGAGCAGTTCTTC. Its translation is CASSVATDEQFF.

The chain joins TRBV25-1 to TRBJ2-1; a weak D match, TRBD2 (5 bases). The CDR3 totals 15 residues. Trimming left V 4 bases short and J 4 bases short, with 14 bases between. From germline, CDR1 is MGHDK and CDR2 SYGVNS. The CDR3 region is CASSGSAREYNEQFF. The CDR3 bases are TGTGCCAGCAGTGGTAGCGCGAGGGAATACAATGAGCAGTTCTTC.

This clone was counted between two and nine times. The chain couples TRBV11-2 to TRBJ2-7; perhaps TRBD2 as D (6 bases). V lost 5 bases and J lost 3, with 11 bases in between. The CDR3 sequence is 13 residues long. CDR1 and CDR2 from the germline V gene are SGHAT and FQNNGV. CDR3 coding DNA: TGTGCCAGCAGCCTCCAGACTAGCTACGAGCAGTACTTC. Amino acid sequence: CASSLQTSYEQYF. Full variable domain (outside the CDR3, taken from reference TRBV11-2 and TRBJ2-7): EAGVAQSPRYKIIEKRQSVAFWCNPISGHATLYWYQQILGQGPKLLIQFQNNGVVDDSQLPKDRFSAERLKGVDSTLKIQPAKLEDSAVYLCASSLQTSYEQYFGPGTRLTVT.

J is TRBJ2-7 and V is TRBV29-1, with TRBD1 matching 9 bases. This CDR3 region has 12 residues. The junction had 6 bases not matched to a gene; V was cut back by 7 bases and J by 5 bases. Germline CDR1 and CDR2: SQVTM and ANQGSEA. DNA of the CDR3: TGCAGCGCCCGGGACAGGGATCACGAGCAGTACTTC. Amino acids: CSARDRDHEQYF.

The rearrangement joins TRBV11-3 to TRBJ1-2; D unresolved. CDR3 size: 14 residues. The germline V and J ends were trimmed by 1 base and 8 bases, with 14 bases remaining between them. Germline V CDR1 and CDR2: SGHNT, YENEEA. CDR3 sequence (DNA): TGTGCCAGCAGCTTAGGAGATACGGCAGCCGGCTACACCTTC. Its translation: CASSLGDTAAGYTF.

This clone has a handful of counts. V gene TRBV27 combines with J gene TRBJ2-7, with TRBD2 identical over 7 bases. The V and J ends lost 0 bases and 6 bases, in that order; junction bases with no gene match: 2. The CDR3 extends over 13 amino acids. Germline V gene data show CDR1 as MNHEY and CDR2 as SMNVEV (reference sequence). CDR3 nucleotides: TGTGCCAGCAGTTTATCAGCGGGGACCGAGCAGTACTTC. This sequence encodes CASSLSAGTEQYF.

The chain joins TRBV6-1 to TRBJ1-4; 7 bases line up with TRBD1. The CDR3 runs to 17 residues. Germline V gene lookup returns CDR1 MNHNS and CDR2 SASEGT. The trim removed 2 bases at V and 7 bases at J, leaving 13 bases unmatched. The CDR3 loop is CASSENPQGVVGEKLFF. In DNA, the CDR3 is TGTGCCAGCAGTGAAAATCCTCAGGGGGTAGTCGGTGAAAAACTGTTTTTT.

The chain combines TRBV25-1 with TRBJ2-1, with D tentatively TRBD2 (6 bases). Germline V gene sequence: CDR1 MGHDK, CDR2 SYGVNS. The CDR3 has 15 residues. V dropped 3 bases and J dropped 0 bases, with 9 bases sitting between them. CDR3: CASSEGGYSYNEQFF. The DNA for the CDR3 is TGTGCCAGCAGTGAGGGAGGTTACTCCTACAATGAGCAGTTCTTC.

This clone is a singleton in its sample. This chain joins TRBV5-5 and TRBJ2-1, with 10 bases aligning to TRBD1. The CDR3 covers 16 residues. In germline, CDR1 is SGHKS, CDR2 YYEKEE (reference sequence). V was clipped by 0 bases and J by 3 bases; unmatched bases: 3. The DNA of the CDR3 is TGTGCCAGCAGCTTGGAGGGACAGGGGAACTACAATGAGCAGTTCTTC. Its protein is CASSLEGQGNYNEQFF.

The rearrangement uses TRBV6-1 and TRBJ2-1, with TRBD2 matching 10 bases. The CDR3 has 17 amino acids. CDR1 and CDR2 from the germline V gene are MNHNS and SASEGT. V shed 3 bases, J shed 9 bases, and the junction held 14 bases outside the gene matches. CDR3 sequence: CASSDARTLAGSAEQFF. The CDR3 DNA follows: TGTGCCAGCAGTGATGCCAGAACACTAGCGGGATCCGCTGAGCAGTTCTTC.